The 18 T cell receptor beta chains presented below share a single source sample, sequenced in a study of cytomegalovirus exposure and HLA in healthy donors. Researchers ran the PCR with 60 Vbeta and 13 Jbeta primers. Profiled with immunoSEQ multiplex PCR; TCRdb holds only in-frame clones, not every one. Of about 300,000 clones in the sample, more than 80% are singletons; the top ten hold 3.5% to 4%. Sequencing was done on a sample of PBMCs. These receptor sequences come from a man in his forties or fifties in good health and CMV-seropositive.

The chain carries TRBV4-1 and TRBJ1-4; D possibly corresponds to TRBD1 (6 bases). This CDR3 region has 17 residues. V lost 2 bases and J 7 bases, leaving 20 bases between the germline ends. Germline lookup yields CDR1 MGHRA and CDR2 YSYEKL. CDR3 in amino acids: CASSQKASGQGPEKLFF. The CDR3 DNA sequence: TGCGCCAGCAGCCAAAAAGCTTCGGGGCAGGGGCCTGAAAAACTGTTTTTT.

J is TRBJ2-7 and V is TRBV28; no clear D gene. The CDR3 extends over 14 amino acids. Germline CDR1 and CDR2: MDHEN and SYDVKM. V shed 6 bases and J shed 2 bases, with 14 bases lying between them. CDR3 in amino acids: CASSAIPITYEQYF. DNA for the CDR3: TGTGCCAGCAGCGCTATACCAATAACCTACGAGCAGTACTTC. Together with reference TRBV28 and TRBJ2-7, the CDR3 gives the full variable domain: DVKVTQSSRYLVKRTGEKVFLECVQDMDHENMFWYRQDPGLGLRLIYFSYDVKMKEKGDIPEGYSVSREKKERFSLILESASTNQTSMYLCASSAIPITYEQYFGPGTRLTVT.

This rearrangement joins TRBV27 to TRBJ2-7, with 10 bases that match TRBD2. The germline V gene encodes CDR1 MNHEY and CDR2 SMNVEV (reference sequence). The CDR3 totals 16 residues. Trimming at V came to 5 bases and at J to 2 bases, leaving 9 bases not matched to a gene. CDR3: CASSGGTSEITYEQYF. CDR3 DNA sequence: TGTGCCAGCAGTGGGGGGACTAGCGAAATCACCTACGAGCAGTACTTC.

The chain combines TRBV10-3 with TRBJ2-5, with a tentative D call TRBD2 (6 bases). This CDR3 comprises 16 residues. Trimming stripped 3 bases from V and 5 bases from J, with 19 bases between. The germline V gene has CDR1 ENHRY and CDR2 SYGVKD. CDR3: CAISDGSASGGETQYF. In DNA form, the CDR3 reads TGTGCCATCAGTGATGGTAGCGCAAGTGGGGGGGAGACCCAGTACTTC.

CDR3 in amino acids: CASSLGGQGGWTTYEQYF. The CDR3, as DNA: TGTGCCAGCAGCTTAGGTGGGCAGGGGGGTTGGACTACCTACGAGCAGTACTTC. The chain combines TRBV7-8 with TRBJ2-7, with a tentative D call TRBD1 (7 bases). The CDR3 is 18 amino acids. V dropped 1 base and J dropped 2 bases, with 21 bases sitting between them. Germline CDR1 and CDR2: SGHVS and FQNEAQ. The full variable domain, completed using reference TRBV7-8 and TRBJ2-7, is GAGVSQSPRYKVAKRGQDVALRCDPISGHVSLFWYQQALGQGPEFLTYFQNEAQLDKSGLPSDRFFAERPEGSVSTLKIQRTQQEDSAVYLCASSLGGQGGWTTYEQYFGPGTRLTVT.

The J gene is TRBJ2-3, the V gene TRBV7-3; D perhaps matches TRBD2 (5 bases). Germline CDR1 reads SGHTA; CDR2 reads FQGTGA. V was clipped by 5 bases and J by 4 bases, with 19 bases between them. The CDR3 has 16 amino acids. The CDR3 protein is CASSAPSGALPDTQYF. The DNA of the CDR3 is TGTGCCAGCAGCGCCCCCAGCGGAGCCCTCCCAGATACGCAGTATTTT.

The V gene is TRBV25-1, the J gene TRBJ2-1, with 12 bases lining up with TRBD2. The germline gives CDR1 MGHDK, CDR2 SYGVNS. The CDR3 is 15 amino acids. Trimming at V came to 9 bases and at J to 6 bases, leaving 9 bases not matched to a gene. The CDR3 loop reads CASSTSGSPANEQFF. CDR3 sequence (DNA): TGTGCCAGTTCGACTAGCGGGAGTCCCGCCAATGAGCAGTTCTTC.

The chain joins TRBV27 to TRBJ2-2; the D is unclear. Trimming shortened V by 4 bases and J by 6 bases, and 18 bases separated the two germline ends. The CDR3 runs 16 residues. Germline V lookup: CDR1 MNHEY, CDR2 SMNVEV (reference sequence). CDR3 coding DNA: TGTGCCAGCAGTTCCCCCGTGCACGGTGAATCCGGGGAGCTGTTTTTT. Translation gives CASSSPVHGESGELFF.

The gene calls are TRBV28 and TRBJ1-2; TRBD1 matches at 7 bases. Germline V gives CDR1 MDHEN, CDR2 SYDVKM. The CDR3 runs to 14 residues. The junction had 2 bases not matched to a gene; V was cut back by 0 bases and J by 4 bases. The CDR3 nucleotides read TGTGCCAGCAGTTTATGGGACAGGAGCTATGGCTACACCTTC. Its translation is CASSLWDRSYGYTF.

This clone was seen once. The V call is TRBV18, the J call TRBJ2-7, with TRBD2 identical over 11 bases. With 4 bases clipped from V and 5 bases from J, the junction kept 16 bases outside the gene matches. Germline V gene sequence: CDR1 KGHSH, CDR2 LQKENI. This CDR3 has 18 residues. CDR3 region: CASSLQGGLAAPQNEQYF. CDR3 DNA: TGTGCCAGCTCACTACAGGGGGGACTAGCGGCCCCCCAGAACGAGCAGTACTTC.

J is TRBJ1-1 and V is TRBV6-5; D is unresolved. The length of the CDR3 is 14 residues. Trimming removed 7 bases at V and 2 bases at J, with 14 bases between. Germline-derived CDR1 and CDR2 are MNHEY and SVGAGI. The CDR3 nucleotides are TGTGCCAGCACAAATGGCAGGATAAACACTGAAGCTTTCTTT. It yields the protein CASTNGRINTEAFF.

This clone appeared a few times. The rearrangement joins TRBV6-1 to TRBJ1-5, with 10 bases identical to TRBD1. Trimming cost V 6 bases and J 6 bases; bases outside gene matches: 5. CDR1 is MNHNS and CDR2 is SASEGT in the germline V gene. This CDR3 is 14 amino acids long. The CDR3 here is CASRPTGGLQPQHF. The CDR3 DNA is TGTGCCAGCAGACCGACAGGGGGCCTTCAGCCCCAGCATTTT.

This clone was detected once. Sequence at one end of the junction differs from germline and may be a read error. The chain has TRBV27 and TRBJ2-7, with a possible D match to TRBD2 (6 bases). CDR3 length: 15 amino acids. Germline CDR1 and CDR2: MNHEY and SMNVEV (reference sequence). The CDR3 DNA reads as TGTGCCAGCAGTTTGGGCGGGACGGCTTCCTCCGAGCAGTACTTC. This encodes CASSLGGTASSEQYF.

The chain combines TRBV4-1 with TRBJ1-1, with 10 positions matching TRBD1. After removal of 2 bases from V and 3 bases from J, the junction contained 6 bases not matched to a gene. CDR3 length: 16 residues. CDR1 MGHRA and CDR2 YSYEKL come from the germline V gene. In DNA, the CDR3 is TGCGCCAGCAGCCAAATAGGACAGGGGGAGTACACTGAAGCTTTCTTT. It translates to CASSQIGQGEYTEAFF.

V usage is TRBV27 and J usage is TRBJ2-1, with TRBD1 identical over 7 bases. With V trimmed by 5 bases and J by 0 bases, 13 bases remained unmatched. This CDR3 comprises 18 residues. Germline lookup yields CDR1 MNHEY and CDR2 SMNVEV (reference sequence). DNA for the CDR3: TGTGCCAGCAGTCAAACTAAATGGGGGACAGTCTCCTACAATGAGCAGTTCTTC. Its protein is CASSQTKWGTVSYNEQFF.

The chain combines TRBV2 with TRBJ1-1, with TRBD1 identical over 7 bases. This CDR3 spans 15 amino acids. J gave up 1 base and V 4 bases, and 6 bases lay outside the gene matches. Per germline, CDR1 SNHLY and CDR2 FYNNEI. The CDR3 DNA reads TGTGCCAGCAGTGTGGGACAGCAAAAGAACACTGAAGCTTTCTTT. Protein: CASSVGQQKNTEAFF.

The chain joins TRBV5-1 to TRBJ1-5; TRBD1 might be the D (5 bases). The germline V gene encodes CDR1 SGHRS and CDR2 YFSETQ. Trimming left V 0 bases short and J 7 bases short, with 17 bases between. CDR3 length: 16 residues. The CDR3 coding sequence is TGCGCCAGCAGCTTGGACGGAGGGGCCGGGAGCCAGCCCCAGCATTTT. This sequence encodes CASSLDGGAGSQPQHF.

The V and J genes are TRBV5-8 and TRBJ1-4, with 7 bases fitting TRBD1. Germline V gene sequence: CDR1 SGHTS, CDR2 YDEGEE. The CDR3 extends over 15 amino acids. The trim removed 4 bases at V and 0 bases at J, leaving 3 bases unmatched. The CDR3 is CASSHGTATNEKLFF. In nucleotides, the CDR3 is TGTGCCAGCAGCCACGGGACAGCAACTAATGAAAAACTGTTTTTT.